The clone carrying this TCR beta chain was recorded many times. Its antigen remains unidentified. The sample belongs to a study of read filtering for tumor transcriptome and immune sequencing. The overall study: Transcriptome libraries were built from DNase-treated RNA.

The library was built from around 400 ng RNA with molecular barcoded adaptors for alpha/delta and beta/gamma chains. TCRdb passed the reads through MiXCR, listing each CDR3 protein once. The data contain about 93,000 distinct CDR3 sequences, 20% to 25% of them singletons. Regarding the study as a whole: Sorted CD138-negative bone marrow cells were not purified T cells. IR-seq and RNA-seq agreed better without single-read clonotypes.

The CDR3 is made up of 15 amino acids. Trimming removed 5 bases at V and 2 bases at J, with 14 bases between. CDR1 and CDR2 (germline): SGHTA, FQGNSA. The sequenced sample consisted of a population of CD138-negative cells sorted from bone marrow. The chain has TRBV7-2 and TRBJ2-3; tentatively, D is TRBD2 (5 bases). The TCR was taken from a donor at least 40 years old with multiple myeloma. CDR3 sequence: CASSKGLGSTDTQYF. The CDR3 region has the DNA TGTGCCAGCAGCAAAGGACTGGGATCCACAGATACGCAGTATTTT.